A single sample is the source of the 26 T cell receptor beta chains below, sequenced in a study of blood T cell repertoires in COVID-19. Sequenced by immunoSEQ multiplex PCR; TCRdb stores in-frame clones only, minus some. The top ten clones hold approximately 13% of a sample with about 200,000 clones, roughly 82% of them seen once. Sequenced material: peripheral blood. Receptors originate from a human donor in a cohort sampled during active COVID-19.

This chain uses TRBV15 with TRBJ2-5; 11 nucleotides line up with TRBD2. This CDR3 is 17 amino acids long. V shed 5 bases, J shed 0 bases, and the junction held 8 bases outside the gene matches. Germline assignment: CDR1 LNHNV and CDR2 YYDKDF (reference sequence). This CDR3 reads CATSLPWTSGYQETQYF. In nucleotides, the CDR3 is TGTGCCACCAGCCTACCCTGGACTAGCGGGTACCAAGAGACCCAGTACTTC. The full variable domain, in which reference TRBV15 and TRBJ2-5 provide the parts outside the CDR3, is DAMVIQNPRYQVTQFGKPVTLSCSQTLNHNVMYWYQQKSSQAPKLLFHYYDKDFNNEADTPDNFQSRRPNTSFCFLDIRSPGLGDTAMYLCATSLPWTSGYQETQYFGPGTRLLVL.

The gene calls are TRBV29-1 and TRBJ2-7, with 8 positions matching TRBD1. The CDR3 has 13 amino acids. The trim removed 7 bases at V and 0 bases at J, leaving 5 bases unmatched. CDR1 and CDR2 from the germline V gene are SQVTM and ANQGSEA. CDR3: CSAWDRSSYEQYF. CDR3 DNA sequence: TGCAGCGCCTGGGACAGGAGCTCCTACGAGCAGTACTTC.

In DNA form, the CDR3 reads TGTGCCAGCAGTACCACAATCCCTAGCGGGAGCCTGACCGGGGAGCTGTTTTTT. It encodes CASSTTIPSGSLTGELFF. The V gene is TRBV28, the J gene TRBJ2-2; 10 bases are shared with TRBD2. Germline CDR1 and CDR2: MDHEN and SYDVKM. The CDR3 is 18 amino acids. Trimming removed 5 bases from V and 5 bases from J; junction bases left unmatched: 14.

This sequence joins TRBV11-1 and TRBJ2-2; D might be TRBD1 (6 bases). This CDR3 has 13 residues. From germline, CDR1 is SGHAT and CDR2 FQDESV (reference sequence). Deletions cut 3 bases from V and 7 bases from J, with 9 bases between. The CDR3 coding sequence is TGTGCCAGCAGCTTTAGGGGGAACGGGGAGCTGTTTTTT. It codes for CASSFRGNGELFF.

In its sample, this clone was seen a few times. The V and J genes are TRBV2 and TRBJ1-5; perhaps TRBD1 as D (5 bases). The CDR3 spans 14 residues. Per germline, CDR1 SNHLY and CDR2 FYNNEI. Trimming took off 3 bases at V and 5 bases at J, with 11 bases between the two ends. The CDR3 DNA sequence: TGTGCCAGCAGTGATTCAGGGAAGTATCAGCCCCAGCATTTT. It encodes CASSDSGKYQPQHF.

The V and J genes are TRBV5-1 and TRBJ2-7; D perhaps matches TRBD1 (6 bases). The V end was cut by 1 base, the J end by 0 bases, with 14 bases between. The CDR3 loop spans 16 amino acids. Germline V gene data show CDR1 as SGHRS and CDR2 as YFSETQ. The CDR3 coding sequence is TGCGCCAGCAGCTTGTTCCCGGACAGTGCCTCCTACGAGCAGTACTTC. Its translation is CASSLFPDSASYEQYF.

This clone has ten or more counts. The chain combines TRBV27 with TRBJ2-7; TRBD2 aligns across 9 bases. The germline gives CDR1 MNHEY, CDR2 SMNVEV (reference sequence). J was trimmed by 0 bases and V by 2 bases; bases with no gene match: 5. The CDR3 runs 16 residues. Here the CDR3 reads CASSLKGGGVSYEQYF. The CDR3 DNA follows: TGTGCCAGCAGTTTAAAGGGCGGGGGGGTCTCCTACGAGCAGTACTTC.

The gene calls are TRBV5-1 and TRBJ2-1, with D perhaps matching TRBD1 (5 bases). In germline, CDR1 is SGHRS, CDR2 YFSETQ. V was trimmed by 5 bases and J by 3 bases, leaving 12 bases between them. The CDR3 loop spans 14 amino acids. The CDR3 coding sequence is TGCGCCAGCAGTTCTACCACAGGCTACAATGAGCAGTTCTTC. Protein product: CASSSTTGYNEQFF.

This chain links TRBV28 with TRBJ2-7; 8 bases agree with TRBD1. The germline V gene encodes CDR1 MDHEN and CDR2 SYDVKM. This CDR3 has 13 residues. J gave up 2 bases and V 11 bases, and 8 bases lay outside the gene matches. The DNA for the CDR3 is TGTGCCTGCCACCGACAGGGGACCTACGAGCAGTACTTC. The encoded protein is CACHRQGTYEQYF.

The CDR3: CASSILLGTGNGGRAYEQYF. CDR3 in DNA: TGTGCCAGTAGTATTCTCCTCGGGACAGGGAATGGCGGGAGAGCTTACGAGCAGTACTTC. The V call is TRBV19, the J call TRBJ2-7; 9 nucleotides match TRBD1. V lost 3 bases and J lost 4; bases outside the gene matches: 22. Germline V gene lookup returns CDR1 LNHDA and CDR2 SQIVND (reference sequence). There are 20 residues in the CDR3.

This sequence joins TRBV3-1 (or the pseudogene TRBV3-2) and TRBJ2-1; 16 bases match TRBD2. CDR1 is LGHDT and CDR2 is YNNKEL in the germline V gene (reference sequence). J gave up 7 bases and V 3 bases, and 6 bases lay outside the gene matches. The CDR3 consists of 17 residues. The CDR3 DNA follows: TGTGCCAGCAGCCACCCGGGACTAGCGGGAGGGCTGAATGAGCAGTTCTTC. It translates to CASSHPGLAGGLNEQFF.

This chain uses TRBV27 with TRBJ1-5; 8 positions match TRBD1. The V gene's germline CDR1 is MNHEY and CDR2 SMNVEV (reference sequence). The trim removed 2 bases at V and 4 bases at J, leaving 4 bases unmatched. The CDR3 sequence is 15 residues long. In nucleotides, the CDR3 is TGTGCCAGCAGTTTACTGACAGGGGTTAATCAGCCCCAGCATTTT. Translated: CASSLLTGVNQPQHF.

This clone was recorded many times. V and J are TRBV20-1 and TRBJ1-2; TRBD1 aligns across 8 bases. Germline V gene lookup returns CDR1 DFQATT and CDR2 SNEGSKA (reference sequence). The CDR3 sequence is 13 residues long. V shed 4 bases and J 5 bases; nucleotides not matched to a gene: 6. CDR3 sequence reads: CSAIDRGGYGYTF. Here the CDR3 DNA reads TGCAGTGCTATTGACAGGGGCGGGTATGGCTACACCTTC.

The chain links TRBV7-6 to TRBJ2-1; either TRBD1 or TRBD2 may fit D (10 bases each). V was trimmed by 4 bases and J by 5 bases, leaving 36 bases between them. CDR1 is SGHVS and CDR2 is FNYEAQ in the germline V gene. The CDR3 is 22 residues long. The CDR3 region has the DNA TGTGCCAGCAGCTCCAGACAGGGGGCACCGCTAGCGGGAGCACGGTCCCACAATGAGCAGTTCTTC. This encodes CASSSRQGAPLAGARSHNEQFF.

The chain uses TRBV6-5 and TRBJ1-2, with TRBD1 matching over 12 bases. This CDR3 comprises 15 residues. V was clipped by 0 bases and J by 7 bases; unmatched bases: 3. CDR1 is MNHEY and CDR2 is SVGAGI in the germline V gene. DNA of the CDR3: TGTGCCAGCAGTTACTCGAGGGACAGGGGGCCTGGCTACACCTTC. It translates to CASSYSRDRGPGYTF.

The J gene is TRBJ2-3, the V gene TRBV4-2; 8 positions match TRBD2. V trimming: 1 base; J trimming: 0 bases; junction bases outside the gene matches: 9. Looked up from germline, CDR1 is LGHNA and CDR2 is YNFKEQ. The CDR3 totals 18 residues. The CDR3 DNA is TGTGCCAGCAGCCAAGTCTCGGGAGGGGACTCTAGCACAGATACGCAGTATTTT. Its protein product is CASSQVSGGDSSTDTQYF.

The chain has TRBV24-1 and TRBJ1-4; 8 bases map to TRBD1. The length of the CDR3 is 16 residues. Germline loops: CDR1 KGHDR, CDR2 SFDVKD. J lost 7 bases, V lost 3 bases, and 9 bases had no gene match. CDR3 coding DNA: TGTGCCACCAGTGATGGATATCTCGGGACAGGTGAAAAACTGTTTTTT. It is translated as CATSDGYLGTGEKLFF.

The chain employs TRBV11-2 and TRBJ1-1, with no clear D. V lost 2 bases and J 2 bases, leaving 12 bases between the germline ends. The CDR3 covers 15 residues. Germline CDR1 SGHAT, CDR2 FQNNGV. This CDR3 is CASSLLTATNTEAFF. CDR3 coding DNA: TGTGCCAGCAGCTTACTTACCGCGACTAACACTGAAGCTTTCTTT.

The chain's CDR3 is CATSDLNRHTSYEQYF. For the CDR3, the DNA is TGTGCCACCAGTGATTTGAACAGACACACCTCCTACGAGCAGTACTTC. The gene calls are TRBV24-1 and TRBJ2-7, with unresolved D. The V end was cut by 0 bases, the J end by 0 bases, with 11 bases between. CDR3 length: 16 residues. Germline assignment: CDR1 KGHDR and CDR2 SFDVKD.

Worth noting for this clone: At one end the junction does not follow the germline gene, possibly because of a read error. The chain joins TRBV2 to TRBJ2-7; TRBD1 matches 11 bases. CDR1 and CDR2 from the germline V gene are SNHLY and FYNNEI. The CDR3 length is 14 residues. The CDR3 nucleotides are TGTGCCAGCAGAGAAGGACAGGGGGCCGACGAGCAGTACTTC. This translates into CASREGQGADEQYF.

The genes are TRBV7-8 and TRBJ1-2, with D possibly being TRBD1 (6 bases). Germline V gene sequence: CDR1 SGHVS, CDR2 FQNEAQ. V lost 5 bases and J 4 bases, leaving 11 bases between the germline ends. This CDR3 has 13 residues. The CDR3 reads CASSSDRSYGYTF. The CDR3 DNA reads as TGTGCCAGCAGCAGCGACAGGTCCTATGGCTACACCTTC.

The V call is TRBV14, the J call TRBJ2-5; TRBD1 aligns across 9 bases. The V gene's germline CDR1 is SGHDN and CDR2 FVKESK. The CDR3 length is 16 residues. Losses at the gene ends were 1 base for V and 2 bases for J; bases not matched to a gene: 5. CDR3 protein: CASSQGGTGIQETQYF. In DNA form, the CDR3 reads TGTGCCAGCAGCCAAGGGGGGACAGGGATTCAAGAGACCCAGTACTTC.

This chain links TRBV11-3 with TRBJ2-7; 7 bases fit TRBD1. V was pared by 3 bases and J by 2 bases, with 1 base of the junction left unmatched. The CDR3 consists of 13 residues. The germline CDR1 and CDR2 sequences are SGHNT and YENEEA. The CDR3 DNA reads as TGTGCCAGCAGCTTCGGGACAGCCTACGAGCAGTACTTC. This sequence encodes CASSFGTAYEQYF.

This clone showed up many times. The genes are TRBV9 and TRBJ2-5; D is perhaps TRBD2 (6 bases). This CDR3 has 17 amino acids. V shed 4 bases and J shed 5 bases, with 24 bases lying between them. Germline CDR1 SGDLS, CDR2 YYNGEE. The CDR3 DNA reads as TGTGCCAGCAGCCAGCGAGGAGGGGAGTCCAGCCGGGAGACCCAGTACTTC. This codes for CASSQRGGESSRETQYF.

The rearrangement links TRBV28 to TRBJ2-5; 7 positions match TRBD2. Per the germline V gene, CDR1 is MDHEN and CDR2 is SYDVKM. The CDR3 is 16 residues long. The V gene end was trimmed by 3 bases and the J gene end by 5 bases; junction bases not matched to a gene: 12. CDR3 sequence (DNA): TGTGCCAGCAGTTTGGGGTCGCAGGAGGGAGGGGAGACCCAGTACTTC. The encoded protein is CASSLGSQEGGETQYF.

This chain links TRBV7-2 with TRBJ2-1, with 9 bases fitting TRBD1. Germline V gene data show CDR1 as SGHTA and CDR2 as FQGNSA. With V trimmed by 4 bases and J by 7 bases, 5 bases remained unmatched. The CDR3 sequence is 14 residues long. The CDR3 here is CASSSGTGRNEQFF. The CDR3 bases are TGTGCCAGCAGCTCAGGGACAGGGAGAAATGAGCAGTTCTTC.